The 3 T cell receptor beta chains presented below share a single source sample, sequenced in a study of T cell repertoires in cytomegalovirus infection (dated by TCRdb to between 2018 and 2020). These receptors are not linked to any known antigen. Instrument used: Illumina HiSeq 1500. TCRdb reran the public reads through fastp at Q25 and MiXCR, keeping productive beta chains. A single entry per CDR3 protein holds the most common genes and DNA from its merged rows. Here the sample has tens of thousands of distinct CDR3 sequences; approximately 24% occur a single time. Roughly 79% of the sample is held by the ten biggest clonotypes. Sequenced material: PBMCs, sequenced either directly or after in vitro stimulation (not recorded which). The receptor set was obtained from a human donor in good health (CMV status not recorded). Some clones in this sample may be carry-over from other donors' samples.

The chain joins TRBV28 to TRBJ2-7; D possibly corresponds to TRBD1 (6 bases). Trimming left V 3 bases short and J 6 bases short, with 9 bases between. The CDR3 length is 12 residues. Germline CDR1 reads MDHEN; CDR2 reads SYDVKM. The CDR3: CASSFGGREQYF. The CDR3 DNA reads as TGTGCCAGCAGTTTTGGGGGCCGCGAGCAGTACTTC.

The chain is built from TRBV6-2 or TRBV6-3 and TRBJ2-7; the match to TRBD1 covers 7 bases. Germline V CDR1 and CDR2: MNHEY, SVGEGT. Unmatched junction bases numbered 5, after V lost 6 bases and J lost 6 bases. This CDR3 region has 12 residues. The CDR3 DNA reads TGTGCCAGCAGCCGAACAGGGGCCGAGCAGTACGTC. Translation gives CASSRTGAEQYV.

J is TRBJ2-1 and V is TRBV2, with D unclear. V lost 4 bases and J 8 bases, leaving 9 bases between the germline ends. In germline, CDR1 is SNHLY, CDR2 FYNNEI. CDR3 length equals 12 residues. CDR3 coding DNA: TGTGCCAGCAGTGGACTCCACGATGAGCAGTTCTTC. Its protein is CASSGLHDEQFF.